This entry lists 20 T cell receptor beta chains sequenced from one sample in a study of blood T cell repertoires in COVID-19 (TCRdb year 2020). The library was made by the immunoSEQ multiplex PCR assay. In TCRdb, the immuneACCESS table is reduced to in-frame sequences with V and J assigned. These tables do not hold every clone; where another copy was compared, an unresolved V gene accounts for under half, and the others remain unexplained. For this sample the table gives 200,000 to 250,000 clones, of which 88% were detected only once. Together, the top ten hold 1.5% of the sample. Material for sequencing was peripheral blood. Receptors were obtained from a man aged 18 to 29 with active or convalescent COVID-19.

The gene calls are TRBV28 and TRBJ2-5; 7 positions agree with TRBD2. Germline trimming cut 3 bases from V and 7 bases from J; bases unmatched to any gene: 11. The CDR3 consists of 15 residues. Germline V lookup: CDR1 MDHEN, CDR2 SYDVKM. Here the CDR3 DNA reads TGTGCCAGCAGTTTTCATGGAGGCGGGGAGGGGACCCAGTACTTC. Translating it yields CASSFHGGGEGTQYF.

The sample holds a few counts of this clone. This chain joins TRBV19 and TRBJ1-1; 9 bases are a match to TRBD1. CDR1 is LNHDA and CDR2 is SQIVND in the germline V gene (reference sequence). This CDR3 region has 14 residues. The ends lost 7 bases at V and 7 bases at J; junction bases unmatched: 10. As DNA, the CDR3 is TGTGCCAGTACCTGGGGACAGGGAATGTATGAAGCTTTCTTT. This gives the protein CASTWGQGMYEAFF.

This chain links TRBV5-4 with TRBJ1-1; 7 nucleotides match TRBD1. Germline CDR1 and CDR2: SGHNT and YYREEE (reference sequence). Trimming cost V 2 bases and J 1 base; bases outside gene matches: 2. The CDR3 runs 14 residues. CDR3 sequence reads: CASSFPGGNTEAFF. CDR3 DNA: TGTGCCAGCAGCTTCCCAGGGGGGAACACTGAAGCTTTCTTT.

This chain's CDR3 is CAWSVKGATGELFF. CDR3 bases: TGTGCCTGGAGTGTAAAGGGGGCAACCGGGGAGCTGTTTTTT. The rearrangement uses TRBV30 and TRBJ2-2; 7 bases map to TRBD1. CDR1 and CDR2 (germline): GTSNPN, SVGIG (reference sequence). There are 14 residues in the CDR3. The J segment lost 5 bases and the V segment lost 0 bases, leaving 3 bases of the junction unmatched.

In nucleotides, the CDR3 is TGTGCCAGCAGCCCCGGCCCCCTAGGTGCTGAAGCTTTCTTT. Its protein is CASSPGPLGAEAFF. V gene TRBV3-1 (or the pseudogene TRBV3-2) combines with J gene TRBJ1-1, with D unresolved. V was clipped by 4 bases and J by 6 bases, with 15 bases between them. This CDR3 comprises 14 residues. In germline, CDR1 is LGHDT, CDR2 YNNKEL (reference sequence).

The rearrangement uses TRBV10-1 and TRBJ2-7; the D gene is possibly TRBD2 (5 bases). CDR3 length equals 14 residues. V was trimmed by 6 bases and J by 2 bases, leaving 14 bases between them. The V gene's germline CDR1 is WNHNN and CDR2 SYGVQD (reference sequence). CDR3 nucleotides: TGCGCCAGCAGCCTATCGGGGAGACCCTACGAGCAGTACTTC. Translation gives CASSLSGRPYEQYF.

J is TRBJ2-7 and V is TRBV7-8, with 7 bases lining up with TRBD2. Germline CDR1 reads SGHVS; CDR2 reads FQNEAQ. Trimming at V came to 2 bases and at J to 0 bases, leaving 4 bases not matched to a gene. CDR3 length: 15 amino acids. The chain's CDR3 is CASSLQGGSSYEQYF. The CDR3 DNA sequence: TGTGCCAGCAGCTTACAGGGAGGGTCCTCCTACGAGCAGTACTTC.

The genes are TRBV29-1 and TRBJ1-2; D may be TRBD1 (5 bases). There are 14 residues in the CDR3. Trimming stripped 8 bases from V and 4 bases from J, with 20 bases between. From germline, CDR1 is SQVTM and CDR2 ANQGSEA. The DNA for the CDR3 is TGCAGCTCCGGAGGGGCTGAGATACCCTATGGCTACACCTTC. This translates into CSSGGAEIPYGYTF.

The chain combines TRBV25-1 with TRBJ1-1; weak D call: TRBD1 (6 bases). The length of the CDR3 is 16 residues. The germline CDR1 and CDR2 sequences are MGHDK and SYGVNS. Trimming left V 0 bases short and J 11 bases short, with 22 bases between. Here the CDR3 DNA reads TGTGCCAGCAGTGAATATCCGGTGGGGGGGGCTAGGTACGCTTTCTTT. It yields the protein CASSEYPVGGARYAFF.

The chain carries TRBV7-2 and TRBJ2-5; TRBD2 matches 8 bases. The CDR3 is made up of 16 amino acids. Germline assignment: CDR1 SGHTA and CDR2 FQGNSA. V shed 5 bases, J shed 4 bases, and the junction held 12 bases outside the gene matches. In nucleotides, the CDR3 is TGTGCCAGCAGCCCGCGAACGGCGGGAGGCGGAGAGACCCAGTACTTC. Protein sequence: CASSPRTAGGGETQYF.

The J gene is TRBJ1-2, the V gene TRBV29-1; TRBD1 agrees at 10 bases. Germline V gives CDR1 SQVTM, CDR2 ANQGSEA. The CDR3 runs to 13 residues. After removal of 3 bases from V and 6 bases from J, the junction contained 4 bases not matched to a gene. The CDR3 region has the DNA TGCAGCGTTGATCCCGGGACAGGGGATGGCTACACCTTC. As protein: CSVDPGTGDGYTF.

This CDR3 is CASSAGQGAEETQYF. DNA of the CDR3: TGTGCCAGCAGCGCGGGACAGGGGGCCGAAGAGACCCAGTACTTC. The chain joins TRBV11-3 to TRBJ2-5; 12 bases match TRBD1. Germline CDR1 is SGHNT and CDR2 is YENEEA. This CDR3 contains 15 residues. V lost 5 bases and J lost 3; bases outside the gene matches: 4.

The rearrangement uses TRBV29-1 and TRBJ2-5; 8 bases fit TRBD1. The germline gives CDR1 SQVTM, CDR2 ANQGSEA. With V trimmed by 3 bases and J by 5 bases, 11 bases remained unmatched. The CDR3 totals 15 residues. In nucleotides, the CDR3 is TGCAGCGTTGATTCGTGGCAGGGGGCTCGGGAGACCCAGTACTTC. This gives the protein CSVDSWQGARETQYF.

This clone occurred once. The rearrangement uses TRBV14 and TRBJ2-2; 8 nucleotides agree with TRBD2. Germline V gene lookup returns CDR1 SGHDN and CDR2 FVKESK. CDR3 length equals 16 residues. The junction had 5 bases not matched to a gene; V was cut back by 1 base and J by 4 bases. The CDR3 coding sequence is TGTGCCAGCAGCCAAGCCCGACTAGCGCCCACCGGGGAGCTGTTTTTT. Its protein product is CASSQARLAPTGELFF.

This clone was counted once. The rearrangement uses TRBV4-1 and TRBJ1-3; no definite D call. CDR3 size: 16 residues. Looked up from germline, CDR1 is MGHRA and CDR2 is YSYEKL. V was pared by 0 bases and J by 7 bases, with 16 bases between. This chain's CDR3 is CASSQEGTSPGNTIYF. The CDR3 DNA reads TGCGCCAGCAGCCAAGAAGGTACCTCCCCGGGGAACACCATATATTTT.

The chain employs TRBV6-6 and TRBJ2-7; D gene unclear. CDR3 length equals 13 residues. With 5 bases removed from V and 7 bases from J, the gap between germline ends came to 15 bases. The V gene's germline CDR1 is MNHNY and CDR2 SVGAGI (reference sequence). In DNA form, the CDR3 reads TGTGCCAGCAGTCCCGCCCCGGGTATTGAGCAGTACTTC. Translated: CASSPAPGIEQYF.

The rearrangement joins TRBV19 to TRBJ1-2; the match to TRBD1 covers 7 bases. The junction had 13 bases not matched to a gene; V was cut back by 4 bases and J by 8 bases. Germline V gene lookup returns CDR1 LNHDA and CDR2 SQIVND (reference sequence). The CDR3 extends over 15 amino acids. CDR3 amino acids: CASSTKQGKRGGYTF. The CDR3 DNA is TGTGCCAGTAGTACCAAACAGGGGAAGAGAGGCGGCTACACCTTC.

The gene calls are TRBV21-1 and TRBJ1-1. TRBV21-1 is noted as a pseudogene. The CDR3 consists of 17 residues. CDR3 nucleotide sequence: TGTGCCAGCAGCAACCGGGGTAAGTGGGGTTTGAACACTGAAGCTTTCTTT. Translation gives CASSNRGKWGLNTEAFF.

V is TRBV4-2 and J is TRBJ1-1; D remains ambiguous. CDR3 length equals 13 residues. The germline V gene encodes CDR1 LGHNA and CDR2 YNFKEQ. The ends were cut back, 0 bases at V and 11 bases at J, with 13 bases in the middle. DNA of the CDR3: TGTGCCAGCAGCCAAGACGTGGACTCGGCGGCTTTCTTT. This encodes CASSQDVDSAAFF.

The rearrangement joins TRBV2 to TRBJ2-1, with 10 bases matching TRBD2. J lost 5 bases, V lost 3 bases, and 10 bases had no gene match. Germline V CDR1 and CDR2: SNHLY, FYNNEI. The CDR3 spans 17 residues. This CDR3 is CASSEQSLAGADNEQFF. In DNA, the CDR3 is TGTGCCAGCAGTGAGCAATCCCTAGCGGGAGCGGACAATGAGCAGTTCTTC.